This record covers a single T cell receptor (beta chain). The data were taken from a study of OX40 agonist ivuxolimab in advanced cancers. Study background: Patients were treated with ivuxolimab, an agonistic anti-OX40 (CD134) antibody. Three partial responders included one hepatocellular carcinoma patient and two cutaneous melanoma patients. Every patient in dose escalation had hepatocellular carcinoma, melanoma, renal cell or head and neck cancer. Subjects had a mean age of about 61 years, with a range of 23 to 79; around 84% were male.

CDR3 length equals 16 residues. Trimming cost V 5 bases and J 3 bases; bases outside gene matches: 13. The germline gives CDR1 MDHEN, CDR2 SYDVKM. Using immunoSEQ multiplex PCR, the repertoire was profiled, and TCRdb retains in-frame clones only, with some absent. The top ten clones hold under 2% of a sample with roughly 93,000 clones, about 89% of them seen once. This sample comprised CD4+ or CD8+ T cells sorted from blood, obtained in a trial of the OX40 agonist ivuxolimab. The origin of this receptor is an adult with an advanced solid tumor such as melanoma, head and neck, liver or kidney cancer. The chain couples TRBV28 to TRBJ2-7; 7 bases align to TRBD1. The CDR3 loop reads CASSTDRQGSFYEQYF. The CDR3 DNA reads TGTGCCAGCAGTACAGACCGACAGGGAAGCTTCTACGAGCAGTACTTC.